The rows below give T cell receptor beta chains drawn from one sample of a study of human T cells and chemical hapten exposure. Via MiXCR, TCRdb re-called the RACE reads, giving one row per CDR3 protein. This table holds about 54,000 distinct CDR3 sequences, just under 10% found once. Source: whole blood, taken in connection with sensitization to the hapten diphenylcyclopropenone (DPC). Receptors were obtained from a woman aged 45-60 years with alopecia areata. Some clones in this sample may be carry-over from other donors' samples. Each CDR3 is given with its conserved first and last residue. A D gene is named only where the DNA matches it firmly. Not all rows give a size; the values are once, few, many and, for expanded clones, a class.

>NA|TRBV3-1|TRBJ1-2|many
CASSQIPGARSGYTF
TGTGCCAGCAGCCAAATCCCAGGGGCTAGGTCTGGCTACACCTTC
>TRBD1|TRBV5-1|TRBJ2-2|NA
CASSFPGTENTGELFF
TGCGCCAGCAGCTTCCCAGGGACAGAGAACACCGGGGAGCTGTTTTTT
>TRBD1|TRBV7-9|TRBJ2-7|few
CASSLLDRDEQYF
TGTGCCAGCAGCTTACTGGACAGGGACGAGCAGTACTTC
>TRBD1|TRBV6-6|TRBJ1-1|NA
CASSYSGTGDKYTEAFF
TGTGCCAGCAGTTACTCGGGGACAGGGGACAAGTACACTGAAGCTTTCTTT
>NA|TRBV4-1|TRBJ2-7|few
CASSQVSGGAYEQYF
TGCGCCAGCAGCCAAGTTTCGGGGGGCGCGTACGAGCAGTACTTC
>TRBD1|TRBV18|TRBJ2-2|few
CASSPRGQQNTGELFF
TGTGCCAGCTCACCACGGGGACAGCAGAACACCGGGGAGCTGTTTTTT
>NA|TRBV28|TRBJ2-3|NA
CASISAGDTDTQYF
TGTGCCAGCATATCGGCTGGGGACACAGATACGCAGTATTTT
>NA|TRBV29-1|TRBJ1-1|many
CSVGRLNTEAFF
TGCAGCGTTGGCAGACTGAACACTGAAGCTTTCTTT
>NA|TRBV19|TRBJ2-1|NA
CASSMEGAIYNEQFF
TGTGCCAGTAGTATGGAGGGGGCCATCTACAATGAGCAGTTCTTC
>NA|TRBV20-1|TRBJ2-7|few
CSARTGVYEQYF
TGCAGTGCTCGGACGGGAGTCTACGAGCAGTACTTC
>TRBD2|TRBV11-2|TRBJ2-1|few
CASSLSTSGSFYNEQFF
TGTGCCAGCAGCCTTAGCACTAGCGGGAGTTTCTACAATGAGCAGTTCTTC
>NA|TRBV29-1|TRBJ2-5|few
CSVDREAETQYF
TGCAGCGTTGACAGGGAGGCAGAGACCCAGTACTTC
>NA|TRBV5-4|TRBJ2-3|NA
CASRALTGVGDTQYF
TGTGCCAGCAGGGCACTGACAGGTGTAGGGGATACGCAGTATTTT
>NA|TRBV7-2|TRBJ2-5|NA
CASSSSAETQYF
TGTGCCAGCAGCTCGAGTGCGGAGACCCAGTACTTC
>NA|TRBV11-2|TRBJ2-3|few
CASSLNQDGDTQYF
TGTGCCAGCAGCCTGAACCAGGACGGAGATACGCAGTATTTT
>TRBD2|TRBV6-5|TRBJ2-1|many
CASSYSWTSGNEQFF
TGTGCCAGCAGTTACTCGTGGACTAGCGGAAATGAGCAGTTCTTC
>NA|TRBV12-3/TRBV12-4|TRBJ1-2|many
CATNIQGLANYGYTF
TGTGCCACCAATATTCAGGGATTAGCTAACTATGGCTACACCTTC
>NA|TRBV18|TRBJ1-4|few
CASSPERLTNEKLFF
TGTGCCAGCTCACCAGAGAGGCTCACTAATGAAAAACTGTTTTTT
>TRBD2|TRBV27|TRBJ2-7|many
CASSSSGGSYEQYF
TGTGCCAGCAGTAGTAGCGGGGGCTCCTACGAGCAGTACTTC
>NA|TRBV4-3|TRBJ2-1|few
CASSQEWPSSYNEQFF
TGCGCCAGCAGCCAAGAGTGGCCCTCTTCGTACAATGAGCAGTTCTTC
>NA|TRBV28|TRBJ1-2|many
CASRDNGVFGGYTF
TGTGCCAGCAGAGACAACGGAGTGTTTGGTGGCTACACCTTC
>TRBD1|TRBV19|TRBJ1-2|many
CASRNPGQLTNYGYTF
TGTGCCAGTAGAAACCCGGGACAGCTAACGAACTATGGCTACACCTTC
>NA|TRBV18|TRBJ1-5|few
CASSQGRGNQPQHF
TGTGCCAGCTCACAGGGTAGGGGCAATCAGCCCCAGCATTTT
>NA|TRBV28|TRBJ2-1|few
CASSAPWGSYNEQFF
TGTGCCAGCAGCGCCCCGTGGGGCTCCTACAATGAGCAGTTCTTC
>NA|TRBV29-1|TRBJ2-2|NA
CSVNLRQNTGELFF
TGCAGCGTTAACCTTAGGCAGAACACCGGGGAGCTGTTTTTT
>NA|TRBV4-1|TRBJ1-1|NA
CASSPIGRAYTEAFF
TGCGCCAGCAGCCCGATCGGCAGGGCTTACACTGAAGCTTTCTTT
>TRBD1|TRBV20-1|TRBJ1-2|many
CSAGGDRSLSGYGYTF
TGCAGTGCTGGGGGGGACAGATCTCTTTCTGGCTATGGCTACACCTTC
>NA|TRBV7-2|TRBJ1-4|many
CASSLGRNEKLFF
TGTGCCAGCAGCCTTGGCCGTAATGAAAAACTGTTTTTT
>TRBD1|TRBV29-1|TRBJ1-2|few
CSGRDRDYGYTF
TGCAGCGGCCGGGACAGGGACTATGGCTACACCTTC
>TRBD1|TRBV5-5|TRBJ2-5|few
CASSLAGGQGRETQYF
TGTGCCAGCAGCTTGGCCGGGGGACAGGGGCGAGAGACCCAGTACTTC
>NA|TRBV18|TRBJ1-1|many
CASSLNQGTEAFF
TGTGCCAGCTCACTCAATCAAGGGACTGAAGCTTTCTTT
>TRBD2|TRBV7-6|TRBJ2-2|many
CASSLPTSAGELFF
TGTGCCAGCAGCTTACCAACTAGCGCCGGGGAGCTGTTTTTT
>NA|TRBV7-9|TRBJ2-7|many
CASGPTSYEQYF
TGTGCCAGCGGACCCACCTCCTACGAGCAGTACTTC
>NA|TRBV13|TRBJ2-3|few
CASTRPDTQYF
TGTGCCAGCACCCGTCCAGATACGCAGTATTTT
>NA|TRBV20-1|TRBJ2-2|few
CSARDLRGNTGELFF
TGCAGTGCTAGAGATCTGAGGGGAAATACCGGGGAGCTGTTTTTT
>NA|TRBV29-1|TRBJ1-1|few
CSVEVQGQSTEAFF
TGCAGCGTTGAAGTTCAGGGGCAGAGCACTGAAGCTTTCTTT
>NA|TRBV7-2|TRBJ2-3|few
CASKNQAGDTQYF
TGTGCCAGCAAGAACCAAGCAGGTGATACGCAGTATTTT
>NA|TRBV6-1|TRBJ1-1|NA
CASRAYERNTEAFF
TGTGCCAGCCGGGCTTACGAGAGGAACACTGAAGCTTTCTTT
>NA|TRBV14|TRBJ2-7|few
CASSQSRLFLEQYF
TGTGCCAGCAGCCAAAGTAGACTTTTTCTGGAGCAGTACTTC
>NA|TRBV28|TRBJ2-7|NA
CAGVSLGGQYF
TGTGCCGGCGTTAGCTTAGGAGGGCAGTACTTC
>TRBD1|TRBV6-6|TRBJ2-7|many
CASSKGGSNYEQYF
TGTGCCAGCTCGAAAGGGGGCTCCAACTACGAGCAGTACTTC